This T cell receptor (beta chain) stems from a study of T-cell reconstitution after alpha-beta-depleted transplantation in children. The library targeted TCRbeta and was prepared with unique molecular identifiers. MiXCR, run by TCRdb on the PCR reads, gives a single entry per CDR3 protein. Seen here are some 590,000 distinct CDR3 sequences, about 11% observed once, and the top ten hold 3.5% to 5%. The CDR3 runs to 15 residues. The germline V gene encodes CDR1 MDHEN and CDR2 SYDVKM. V lost 5 bases, J lost 2 bases, and 6 bases stayed unmatched. This chain connects TRBV28 to TRBJ2-7; TRBD1 matches at 10 bases. The sequences come from PBMCs from the stem cell graft donor, collected from the stem cell graft. The receptor's source is a human donor who donated a stem cell graft to a child with acute myeloid leukemia. CDR3 sequence (DNA): TGTGCCAGCAGTCCGCCGACAGGGGGCACCTACGAGCAGTACTTC. It encodes CASSPPTGGTYEQYF.